This TCR beta chain was obtained from a study of beta chain features in type 1 diabetes. General study points: The study found moderately but significantly shorter TCRB CDR3s in all four CD4+ subsets of Type 1 diabetes patients. Shorter templates may be favored by PCR, equally so in patients and controls.

Germline values: CDR1 LGHNA, CDR2 YNFKEQ. This CDR3 contains 15 residues. Trimming cost V 2 bases and J 9 bases; bases outside gene matches: 11. Expressed TCRB transcripts got sequenced, as all isolated RNA was reverse transcribed. The data were produced by immunoSEQ multiplex PCR, yet TCRdb's version contains in-frame clones alone and is incomplete. The sample holds some 350,000 clones, about 13% seen once. This clone appeared a few times. Antigen specificity is unknown. This TCR derives from a woman aged 18-30 years with type 1 diabetes. Sequenced input: naive CD4+ T cells from blood. The chain links TRBV4-2 to TRBJ1-1; the match to TRBD1 covers 8 bases. The CDR3, as DNA: TGTGCCAGCAGCCAACCAATACAGGGGGTACGTCAAGCTTTCTTT. It yields the protein CASSQPIQGVRQAFF.